This T cell receptor (beta chain) was observed in a study of T cells in Graves' hyperthyroidism and ophthalmopathy. The study's findings and limits: The model forecast ophthalmopathy, anticipating it by a median 6.5 months before onset.

Between the trimmed V and J ends, which lost 4 bases and 10 bases, there was a span of 11 bases. CDR3 length: 13 residues. Patients having uncontrolled infection, another autoimmune disease, pregnancy or lactation were not included. In its sample, this clonotype was seen many times. Antigen: not known. RNA transcripts provided the source from which TCR beta CDR3 regions were amplified. The HTBI primer set drove a first-round RT-PCR of the TCR CDR3. TCRdb called the multiplex PCR reads again in MiXCR, with one record for every CDR3 protein. The data hold 500,000 to 600,000 distinct CDR3 sequences, with under 60% observed a single time.

This chain links TRBV12-3 or TRBV12-4 with TRBJ1-6; weak D call: TRBD1 (5 bases). The sample comprised peripheral blood or thyroid tissue (not recorded which). The source of this sequence is an adult woman with Graves' disease, either hyperthyroidism or ophthalmopathy (not recorded which). CDR3 sequence (DNA): TGTGCCAGCAGTTCAGGGATGGGATCACCCCTCCACTTT. It yields the protein CASSSGMGSPLHF.